Sequencing of this T cell receptor beta chain was carried out in a study of beta chain features in type 1 diabetes. Overall study context: Sorted cells numbering roughly 98,000,000 were examined across all samples.

The whole isolated RNA underwent reverse transcription, so sequencing captured expressed TCRB transcripts. Read totals for stem cell-like memory T cell samples averaged around 1 million. Assay used: immunoSEQ multiplex PCR; TCRdb lists only in-frame clones, some missing. Counted here are around 15,000 clones, less than 85% occurring once; the ten biggest clones make up 0.31%. Sorting with CD45RO/CCR7/CD25/CD127/CD95/CD27 yielded naive, central memory, regulatory and stem-like memory CD4+ cells. Overall study findings and caveats: PCR might pick shorter templates more often, in the same way for patients and controls. People with Type 1 diabetes carried modestly yet significantly shorter TCRB CDR3s in all four CD4+ subsets.

With respect to this clone: Its antigen remains unknown.

The V gene end was trimmed by 5 bases and the J gene end by 6 bases; junction bases not matched to a gene: 13. Germline CDR1 and CDR2: SGHTA and FQGNSA. The CDR3 covers 15 residues. The TCR originated in a woman younger than 35 with type 1 diabetes. The chain couples TRBV7-2 to TRBJ2-7; 7 positions agree with TRBD2. Sequenced material: stem cell memory CD4+ T cells from blood. In DNA form, the CDR3 reads TGTGCCAGCAGCCCTTACAGACTAGCTCACCCCGAGCAGTACTTC. Protein sequence: CASSPYRLAHPEQYF.